These 9 T cell receptor beta chains came from one sample sequenced in a study of metastatic and nonmetastatic thyroid tumors. With MiXCR, TCRdb reprocessed the PCR reads. The data hold 25,000 to 30,000 clones, with roughly 15% observed a single time. Patients were all untreated before their thyroid surgery. Material: blood. All receptors derive from a female donor with papillary thyroid cancer or a benign thyroid nodule (not recorded which). Some clones in this sample may be carry-over from other donors' samples.

In regard to this clone: This may come from a read error, since a much larger clone is one base off. Other DNA variants within this sample encode the same CDR3. This chain connects TRBV3-1 to TRBJ2-1; TRBD2 aligns across 11 bases. The CDR3 runs 16 residues. Germline V CDR1 and CDR2: LGHDT, YNNKEL (reference sequence). Trimming at V came to 3 bases and at J to 6 bases, leaving 7 bases not matched to a gene. The CDR3: CASSHLTSGAVNEQFF. CDR3 sequence (DNA): TGTGCCAGCAGCCATTTGACTAGCGGGGCGGTCAATGAGCAGTTCTTC.

This clone has ten or more counts. A much larger clone sits a single nucleotide away, making a read error possible. The same CDR3 can be traced to other DNA sequences in this sample. V usage is TRBV6-1 and J usage is TRBJ2-1, with unresolved D. Per the germline V gene, CDR1 is MNHNS and CDR2 is SASEGT. CDR3 length: 12 amino acids. The CDR3 nucleotides read TGTGCTAGCAGCACGCTAGGCGATGAGCAGTTCTTC. It translates to CASSTLGDEQFF.

This clone was recorded many times. This chain connects TRBV10-3 to TRBJ2-1, with 8 bases that match TRBD2. The CDR3 contains 14 residues. The V segment lost 0 bases and the J segment 15 bases; nucleotides outside the gene matches: 10. The V gene's germline CDR1 is ENHRY and CDR2 SYGVKD. Here the CDR3 reads CAISESYPGGKTFF. The CDR3 DNA follows: TGTGCCATCAGTGAGTCGTATCCGGGGGGGAAAACGTTCTTC.

Note on this clone: One end of the junction is discordant with germline, which a read error may explain. The chain uses TRBV6-5 and TRBJ2-7; TRBD1 is a possible D gene (6 bases). Germline values: CDR1 MNHEY, CDR2 SVGAGI. The CDR3 length is 15 residues. This CDR3 is CASSHSDRLQGEQYF. The CDR3 DNA reads TGTGCCAGCAGTCACTCTGACAGGCTTCAAGGCGAGCAGTACTTC.

This clone counts as medium-sized. The chain carries TRBV19 and TRBJ1-2; no clear D. The V and J ends lost 6 bases and 7 bases respectively, with 12 bases between them. There are 12 residues in the CDR3. CDR1 is LNHDA, CDR2 SQIVND, per germline (reference sequence). CDR3 nucleotides: TGTGCCAGTAGGCCTAGGGAGGCTGGCTACACCTTC. Protein sequence: CASRPREAGYTF. Supplemented by reference TRBV19 and TRBJ1-2, the full variable domain reads DGGITQSPKYLFRKEGQNVTLSCEQNLNHDAMYWYRQDPGQGLRLIYYSQIVNDFQKGDIAEGYSVSREKKESFPLTVTSAQKNPTAFYLCASRPREAGYTFGSGTRLTVV.

This clone has ten or more counts. The chain carries TRBV6-1 and TRBJ1-6; D is uncertain. In germline, CDR1 is MNHNS, CDR2 SASEGT. The CDR3 has 14 residues. Trimming pared 3 bases from V and 6 bases from J, leaving 9 bases between. The CDR3 bases are TGTGCCAGCAGTGACAGGCGGACTAATTCACCCCTCCACTTT. Translating it yields CASSDRRTNSPLHF.

This clone has ten or more counts. V gene TRBV5-4 combines with J gene TRBJ2-7, with 7 bases fitting TRBD1. Germline-derived CDR1 and CDR2 are SGHNT and YYREEE (reference sequence). The V segment lost 2 bases and the J segment 5 bases; nucleotides outside the gene matches: 10. The CDR3 consists of 15 residues. DNA for the CDR3: TGTGCCAGCAGCTTTGGACAGGCCCAAACTCACGAGCAGTACTTC. This encodes CASSFGQAQTHEQYF.

This clone was counted many times. This chain joins TRBV2 and TRBJ2-7, with D perhaps TRBD1 or TRBD2 (5 bases each). The V gene lost 6 bases and the J gene lost 4 bases, with 19 bases spanning the gap. The length of the CDR3 is 15 residues. From germline, CDR1 is SNHLY and CDR2 FYNNEI. In DNA, the CDR3 is TGTGCCAGCAGATTGGGACGAGGTACTCAATACGAGCAGTACTTC. It specifies CASRLGRGTQYEQYF.

This clone has a single count. The genes are TRBV20-1 and TRBJ1-2, with 8 positions matching TRBD1. The germline V gene encodes CDR1 DFQATT and CDR2 SNEGSKA (reference sequence). The length of the CDR3 is 14 residues. Trimming took 5 bases from V and 0 from J; bases not matched to a gene: 5. Here the CDR3 DNA reads TGCAGTGCTCGGACAGGGAGACCTAACTATGGCTACACCTTC. Translation gives CSARTGRPNYGYTF.